What follows describes a single T cell receptor beta chain. Sequenced by immunoSEQ multiplex PCR; TCRdb stores in-frame clones only, minus some. Among 45,000 to 60,000 clones listed, roughly four fifths were seen once. Blood sampling was done at baseline, cycle 4 day 1, and cycle 7 day 1. The CDR3 runs 14 residues. The data stem from a study of OX40 agonist ivuxolimab in advanced cancers. The clonotype was recovered from an adult with an advanced solid tumor such as melanoma, head and neck, liver or kidney cancer. The source material was CD4+ or CD8+ T cells sorted from blood, sampled in a trial of the OX40 agonist ivuxolimab. The chain joins TRBV21-1 to TRBJ1-5. TRBV21-1 is a documented pseudogene. This chain's CDR3 is CASSGGGLKSAQHF. DNA of the CDR3: TGTGCCAGCAGCGGGGGAGGCCTAAAATCAGCCCAGCATTTT.